The 11 T cell receptor beta chains reported below all come from one sample, sequenced in a study of CD8+ T cells in alopecia areata. The investigators collected lesional scalp punch biopsies and peripheral blood from alopecia areata patients. The authors extracted RNA and reverse transcribed it into cDNA as the sequencing template. TCRdb's table, derived via immunoSEQ multiplex PCR, lists solely in-frame clones and lacks some. The table records approximately 12,000 clones, 60% of them present only once. The specimen sequenced was skin. Receptors were obtained from a human donor with alopecia areata.

The chain couples TRBV9 to TRBJ2-1; D is perhaps TRBD2 (6 bases). CDR1 is SGDLS and CDR2 is YYNGEE in the germline V gene. The CDR3 sequence is 14 residues long. Trimming shortened V by 0 bases and J by 6 bases, and 10 bases separated the two germline ends. CDR3 loop: CASSVAPTSNEQFF. In DNA form, the CDR3 reads TGTGCCAGCAGCGTAGCCCCGACTAGCAATGAGCAGTTCTTC.

The V call is TRBV4-2, the J call TRBJ2-2; 12 nucleotides agree with TRBD2. This CDR3 is 18 amino acids long. Trimming at V came to 0 bases and at J to 9 bases, leaving 11 bases not matched to a gene. The germline CDR1 and CDR2 sequences are LGHNA and YNFKEQ. The CDR3 here is CASSQDLPSGRVVRELFF. The DNA of the CDR3 is TGTGCCAGCAGCCAAGATCTCCCTAGCGGGAGGGTCGTCCGGGAGCTGTTTTTT.

The chain uses TRBV2 and TRBJ2-1; D gene unclear. V gave up 1 base and J gave up 9 bases, with 7 bases separating them. The V gene's germline CDR1 is SNHLY and CDR2 FYNNEI. The CDR3 length is 12 residues. The CDR3 bases are TGTGCCAGCAGTGAAGAGCTTGCTGAGCAGTTCTTC. Amino acids: CASSEELAEQFF.

The rearrangement links TRBV30 to TRBJ1-1, with a tentative D call TRBD1 (5 bases). The germline V and J ends were trimmed by 5 bases and 9 bases, with 19 bases remaining between them. CDR3 length: 13 amino acids. CDR1 and CDR2 from the germline V gene are GTSNPN and SVGIG (reference sequence). The CDR3 region is CAWAQGRLPQAFF. The CDR3 nucleotides are TGTGCCTGGGCCCAGGGAAGGTTGCCGCAAGCTTTCTTT.

This clone was recorded once. The rearrangement links TRBV13 to TRBJ1-5; 7 bases map to TRBD1. Trimming took 9 bases from V and 1 from J; bases not matched to a gene: 6. This CDR3 has 14 amino acids. The germline CDR1 and CDR2 sequences are PRHDT and FYEKMQ (reference sequence). This CDR3 reads CARKQGTSNQPQHF. As DNA, the CDR3 is TGTGCCAGGAAACAGGGGACCAGCAATCAGCCCCAGCATTTT.

This clone counts as medium-sized. The CDR3 nucleotides are TGTGCCAGCAACAGCGGGGCAGGGAACTATGGCTACACCTTC. It yields the protein CASNSGAGNYGYTF. V and J are TRBV7-2 and TRBJ1-2; weak D call: TRBD1 (5 bases). Per germline, CDR1 SGHTA and CDR2 FQGNSA. V lost 7 bases and J 2 bases, leaving 14 bases between the germline ends. The CDR3 extends over 14 amino acids.

This clone ranks as large. The chain recombines TRBV7-2 with TRBJ1-5; 10 bases agree with TRBD1. The CDR3 has 17 amino acids. V dropped 4 bases and J dropped 2; count of bases not matched to a gene: 8. In germline, CDR1 is SGHTA, CDR2 FQGNSA. As DNA, the CDR3 is TGTGCCAGCAGCTCGGGGACAGGGGCGTGGGGCAATCAGCCCCAGCATTTT. Translation gives CASSSGTGAWGNQPQHF.

The gene calls are TRBV27 and TRBJ1-5; 11 nucleotides line up with TRBD1. The trim removed 6 bases at V and 6 bases at J, leaving 4 bases unmatched. This CDR3 has 14 residues. CDR1 MNHEY and CDR2 SMNVEV come from the germline V gene (reference sequence). In DNA, the CDR3 is TGTGCCAGCAGAGGACAGGGGGCAGGTCAGCCCCAGCATTTT. It translates to CASRGQGAGQPQHF.

The chain recombines TRBV10-3 with TRBJ1-5, with 9 bases identical to TRBD1. CDR3 length equals 18 residues. The junction had 11 bases not matched to a gene; V was cut back by 5 bases and J by 0 bases. Germline CDR1 ENHRY, CDR2 SYGVKD. The CDR3 DNA sequence: TGTGCCATCAGTAGGGGGGGACAGGGTTTCAATAGCAATCAGCCCCAGCATTTT. This sequence encodes CAISRGGQGFNSNQPQHF.

This clone was observed a few times. The rearrangement links TRBV11-1 to TRBJ2-7, with D perhaps matching TRBD2 (5 bases). Germline V gene data show CDR1 as SGHAT and CDR2 as FQDESV (reference sequence). V gave up 0 bases and J gave up 3 bases, with 9 bases separating them. The CDR3 totals 14 residues. CDR3 sequence: CASSLARGHYEQYF. The CDR3 bases are TGTGCCAGCAGCTTAGCGAGAGGGCACTACGAGCAGTACTTC.

This clone showed up just a few times. This sequence joins TRBV7-3 and TRBJ2-3; D may be TRBD2 (6 bases). The CDR3 extends over 14 amino acids. CDR1 and CDR2 from the germline V gene are SGHTA and FQGTGA. With 5 bases removed from V and 2 bases from J, the gap between germline ends came to 11 bases. The CDR3 protein is CASSQEGFTDTQYF. The CDR3 bases are TGTGCCAGCAGCCAGGAGGGGTTCACAGATACGCAGTATTTT.